Below are 5 T cell receptor beta chains sequenced from a single sample in a study of low-dose radiotherapy and immunotherapy resistance in tumors. Time point defined: before trial treatment. cDNA synthesis used a TRAV/TRBV-specific primer set for both chains. TCRs were put through 15 to 25 PCR cycles of amplification with Phusion. A constant-region primer and the V-primer adapter served as the primer pair. In TCRdb, the reads were re-called with MiXCR into one record per CDR3 protein. The table shows more than 45,000 distinct CDR3 sequences, with approximately 25% occurring only once. The sequences come from PBMCs, collected before treatment. These receptors originate from a male donor with prostate cancer.

This clonotype came up many times. This rearrangement joins TRBV6-1 to TRBJ2-2; no definite D call. Deletions cut 6 bases from V and 0 bases from J, with 14 bases between. CDR1 is MNHNS, CDR2 SASEGT, per germline. CDR3 length: 16 amino acids. CDR3 in DNA: TGTGCCAGCAGGCCTCCGACCGGAGCGAACACCGGGGAGCTGTTTTTT. As protein: CASRPPTGANTGELFF.

At least ten counts were recorded for this clonotype. This chain joins TRBV27 and TRBJ2-2; TRBD2 aligns across 9 bases. CDR3 length: 14 residues. Trimming at V came to 3 bases and at J to 7 bases, leaving 3 bases not matched to a gene. CDR1 is MNHEY, CDR2 SMNVEV, per germline (reference sequence). The DNA of the CDR3 is TGTGCCAGCAGTTTGGGACTAGCAGGCGGGGAGCTGTTTTTT. This translates into CASSLGLAGGELFF.

The sample holds a few counts of this clonotype. This sequence is one base from a far larger clone and is likely a read error. In DNA, the CDR3 is TGCGCCAGCAGCTTGGCCCGGGGGGCGGTTTCCTACAATGAGCAGTACTTC. This sequence encodes CASSLARGAVSYNEQYF. The chain uses TRBV5-1 and TRBJ2-7, with a tentative D call TRBD2 (7 bases). V dropped 0 bases and J dropped 7 bases, with 23 bases sitting between them. Per the germline V gene, CDR1 is SGHRS and CDR2 is YFSETQ. CDR3 size: 17 residues. Together with reference TRBV5-1 and TRBJ2-7, the CDR3 gives the full variable domain: KAGVTQTPRYLIKTRGQQVTLSCSPISGHRSVSWYQQTPGQGLQFLFEYFSETQRNKGNFPGRFSGRQFSNSRSEMNVSTLELGDSALYLCASSLARGAVSYNEQYFGPGTRLTVT.

V and J are TRBV4-3 and TRBJ2-2, with TRBD2 matching 7 bases. CDR1 LGHNA and CDR2 YSLEER come from the germline V gene. The length of the CDR3 is 16 residues. Trimming removed 4 bases from V and 5 bases from J; junction bases left unmatched: 10. The CDR3 is CASSPRGLAATGELFF. CDR3 DNA: TGCGCCAGCAGCCCAAGGGGTCTAGCGGCTACCGGGGAGCTGTTTTTT.

This clonotype was counted many times. The chain uses TRBV20-1 and TRBJ2-5; D ambiguous. Germline V gene data show CDR1 as DFQATT and CDR2 as SNEGSKA (reference sequence). Trimming took off 6 bases at V and 0 bases at J, with 17 bases between the two ends. The CDR3 runs 15 residues. CDR3 sequence (DNA): TGCAGTGCCAAAAGGTATCGCCTGAACCAAGAGACCCAGTACTTC. Its translation: CSAKRYRLNQETQYF.